One and the same sample provided the 5 T cell receptor beta chains below, sequenced in a study of shared clonotypes between healthy human individuals. CD8 cells regarded as naive lacked CD45RO, were positively chosen for CCR7, and omitted terminally differentiated effector memory CD45RA+ cells. Assay: immunoSEQ multiplex PCR; the TCRdb copy retains only in-frame clones and omits some. The data contain 650,000 to 800,000 clones, 92% of them singletons. Input material: naive CD8+ T cells sorted from blood. Receptors were obtained from a young man in good health.

The chain carries TRBV2 and TRBJ2-1; TRBD2 is a possible D gene (5 bases). The germline V gene encodes CDR1 SNHLY and CDR2 FYNNEI. The CDR3 consists of 15 residues. V lost 6 bases and J 5 bases, leaving 17 bases between the germline ends. The CDR3 here is CASRASPELHNEQFF. CDR3 in DNA: TGTGCCAGCAGAGCTAGCCCAGAACTTCACAATGAGCAGTTCTTC.

Regarding this clone: The identical CDR3 is also encoded by other nucleotide sequences in the sample. The chain employs TRBV6-5 and TRBJ2-3; no definite D call. Between the trimmed V and J ends, which lost 2 bases and 0 bases, there was a span of 3 bases. Looked up from germline, CDR1 is MNHEY and CDR2 is SVGAGI. The CDR3 is 13 residues long. This chain's CDR3 is CASSYASTDTQYF. CDR3 bases: TGTGCCAGCAGTTACGCTAGCACAGATACGCAGTATTTT.

This chain connects TRBV5-5 to TRBJ2-7; 8 bases align to TRBD1. J was trimmed by 4 bases and V by 2 bases; bases with no gene match: 5. Looked up from germline, CDR1 is SGHKS and CDR2 is YYEKEE (reference sequence). This CDR3 has 14 amino acids. The CDR3 sequence: CASSFRGPAYEQYF. DNA for the CDR3: TGTGCCAGCAGCTTCAGGGGGCCGGCGTACGAGCAGTACTTC.

This clone was seen once. The chain carries TRBV18 and TRBJ2-5; D not resolved. V gave up 3 bases and J gave up 5 bases, with 22 bases separating them. The CDR3 has 17 amino acids. Germline V lookup: CDR1 KGHSH, CDR2 LQKENI. CDR3 sequence (DNA): TGTGCCAGCTCACCCCTGATTAAGTCGAGACTGTATGAGACCCAGTACTTC. Protein product: CASSPLIKSRLYETQYF.

The chain recombines TRBV11-3 with TRBJ2-1; 8 positions agree with TRBD1. The CDR3 is made up of 13 amino acids. Trimming cost V 4 bases and J 7 bases; bases outside gene matches: 3. In germline, CDR1 is SGHNT, CDR2 YENEEA. Here the CDR3 DNA reads TGTGCCAGCAGCTCCCGGGACAGGAATGAGCAGTTCTTC. Translation gives CASSSRDRNEQFF.